A single TCR beta chain is shown here with its context. The method was immunoSEQ multiplex PCR; TCRdb's version includes in-frame clones alone and lacks a portion of them. The sample yields approximately 1,300 clones, 70% to 80% seen once. This entry comes from a study of immune cell composition in non-small cell lung cancer. About the research overall: Lung adenocarcinoma or squamous carcinoma made up most tumours.

Germline V gives CDR1 MNHNY, CDR2 SVGAGI (reference sequence). V gave up 5 bases and J gave up 0 bases, with 8 bases separating them. The CDR3 runs 14 residues. This receptor was identified in a human donor with non-small cell lung cancer. The chain employs TRBV6-6 and TRBJ2-1; perhaps TRBD2 as D (5 bases). Sequenced sample: lung tumor tissue. The CDR3 reads CASSPGNSYNEQFF. The CDR3 DNA follows: TGTGCCAGCAGTCCCGGGAACTCCTACAATGAGCAGTTCTTC.